This T cell receptor beta chain was sequenced during a study of cytomegalovirus exposure and HLA in healthy donors. Whole-study findings and limits: A later analysis showed HLA-associated TCR beta chains outstripping equally common others in clonal expansion. In terms of immune exposure information, only CMV serostatus was available. Near-uniform donor sequencing depth was presumed by presence/absence analyses.

PCR employed 60 Vbeta and 13 Jbeta primers. Sequencing used immunoSEQ multiplex PCR; TCRdb keeps in-frame clones, though not all of them. This table has approximately 100,000 clones, more than 75% appearing once. About this clone itself: Its target is not known.

The specimen sequenced was PBMCs. The clonotype originates from a man younger than 30 in good health and CMV-seronegative.

The CDR3 nucleotides are TGCGCCAGCAGCTTGGAAGGACAGGCCTACGAGCAGTACTTC. Amino acid sequence: CASSLEGQAYEQYF. The chain joins TRBV5-1 to TRBJ2-5, with 7 bases fitting TRBD1. The DNA end favors TRBJ2-7, so the J call may be wrong. The CDR3 totals 14 residues. Germline V CDR1 and CDR2: SGHRS, YFSETQ.